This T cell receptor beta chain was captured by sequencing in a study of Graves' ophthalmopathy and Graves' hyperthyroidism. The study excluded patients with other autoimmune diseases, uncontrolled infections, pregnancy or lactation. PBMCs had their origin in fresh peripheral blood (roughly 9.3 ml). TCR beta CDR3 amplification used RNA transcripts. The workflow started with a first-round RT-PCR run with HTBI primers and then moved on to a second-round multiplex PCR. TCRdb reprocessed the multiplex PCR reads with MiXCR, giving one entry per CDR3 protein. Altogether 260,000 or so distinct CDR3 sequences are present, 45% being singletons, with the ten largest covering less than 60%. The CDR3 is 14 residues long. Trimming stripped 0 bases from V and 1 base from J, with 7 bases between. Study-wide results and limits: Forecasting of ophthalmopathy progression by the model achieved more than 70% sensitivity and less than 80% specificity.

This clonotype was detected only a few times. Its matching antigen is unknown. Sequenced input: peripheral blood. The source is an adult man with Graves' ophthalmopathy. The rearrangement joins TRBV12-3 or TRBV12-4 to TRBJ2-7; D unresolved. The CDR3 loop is CASSLAAESYEQYF. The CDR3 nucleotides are TGTGCCAGCAGTTTAGCTGCGGAATCCTACGAGCAGTACTTC.